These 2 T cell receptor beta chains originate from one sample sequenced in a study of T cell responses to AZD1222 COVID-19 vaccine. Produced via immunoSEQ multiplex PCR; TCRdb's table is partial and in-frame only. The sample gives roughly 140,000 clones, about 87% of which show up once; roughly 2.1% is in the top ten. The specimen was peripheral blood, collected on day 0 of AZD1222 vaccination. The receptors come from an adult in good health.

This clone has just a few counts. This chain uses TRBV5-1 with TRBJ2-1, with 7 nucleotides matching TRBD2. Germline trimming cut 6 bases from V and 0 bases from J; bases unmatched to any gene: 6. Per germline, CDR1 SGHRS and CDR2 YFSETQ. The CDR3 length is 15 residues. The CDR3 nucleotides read TGCGCCAGCATCGGGACTACTAGCTCCTACAATGAGCAGTTCTTC. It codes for CASIGTTSSYNEQFF.

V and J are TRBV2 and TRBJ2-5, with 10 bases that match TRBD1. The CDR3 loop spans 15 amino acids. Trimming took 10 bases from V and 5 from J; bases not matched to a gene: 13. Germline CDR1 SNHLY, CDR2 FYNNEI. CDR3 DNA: TGTGCCACCTCAGGACAGGGGGGTTCGCAGGAGACCCAGTACTTC. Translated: CATSGQGGSQETQYF.